The 18 T cell receptor beta chains presented below share a single source sample, sequenced in a study of regulatory T cells in long-lasting Graves disease. Construction of TCR beta libraries relied on iRepertoire HTBI primers and on Arm-PCR targeting CDR3 regions. TCRdb called the multiplex PCR reads again in MiXCR, with one record for every CDR3 protein. The sample carries roughly 430,000 distinct CDR3 sequences, 16% recorded once. The time point was: newly diagnosed GD, antithyroid drugs for less than 3 months. PBMC-extracted RNA yielded the TCR library. These sequences were also reported in another study, on T cells in Graves' hyperthyroidism and ophthalmopathy.

Sample: peripheral blood mononuclear cells (PBMCs), taken at new diagnosis, from a patient treated with antithyroid drugs. These receptor sequences come from a woman younger than 45 with Graves disease.

Ten or more counts support this clonotype. The V and J genes are TRBV20-1 and TRBJ1-2; 8 positions agree with TRBD1. The CDR3 is made up of 16 amino acids. Looked up from germline, CDR1 is DFQATT and CDR2 is SNEGSKA (reference sequence). With V trimmed by 6 bases and J by 1 base, 13 bases remained unmatched. The CDR3 loop reads CSATGGQRSGNYGYTF. CDR3 DNA: TGCAGTGCAACAGGGGGACAGAGATCCGGTAACTATGGCTACACCTTC.

This clonotype showed up many times. V and J are TRBV30 and TRBJ2-1; possible D gene TRBD2, 5 bases. V was cut by 3 bases and J by 1 base, with 16 bases left in between. The length of the CDR3 is 16 residues. In germline, CDR1 is GTSNPN, CDR2 SVGIG (reference sequence). The chain's CDR3 is CAWRRGSRPSYNEQFF. As DNA, the CDR3 is TGTGCCTGGAGAAGAGGGTCCCGACCATCCTACAATGAGCAGTTCTTC.

This clonotype was found many times. The gene calls are TRBV12-3 or TRBV12-4 and TRBJ2-3; D gene ambiguous. Trimming took off 10 bases at V and 2 bases at J, with 16 bases between the two ends. This CDR3 is 14 amino acids long. The CDR3 region is CATTSSGDTDTQYF. CDR3 sequence (DNA): TGTGCCACCACCTCGAGTGGGGACACAGATACGCAGTATTTT.

This clonotype was observed many times. This sequence joins TRBV30 and TRBJ1-1, with TRBD1 identical over 8 bases. The CDR3 is made up of 15 amino acids. V dropped 6 bases and J dropped 1; count of bases not matched to a gene: 10. The germline V gene encodes CDR1 GTSNPN and CDR2 SVGIG (reference sequence). CDR3 sequence (DNA): TGTGCCTGTCAAGCGAACAGGGGGGCGAACACTGAAGCTTTCTTT. The encoded protein is CACQANRGANTEAFF.

This clonotype was picked up many times. The chain uses TRBV6-1 and TRBJ2-1; 10 bases agree with TRBD1. The germline gives CDR1 MNHNS, CDR2 SASEGT. V trimming: 7 bases; J trimming: 6 bases; junction bases outside the gene matches: 9. The CDR3 length is 15 residues. The CDR3 DNA reads as TGTGCCAGCAACCGGGCGGGACAGGGGACCAATGAGCAGTTCTTC. It encodes CASNRAGQGTNEQFF.

This clonotype has ten or more counts. This chain links TRBV7-9 with TRBJ2-1; the match to TRBD2 covers 8 bases. The ends lost 2 bases at V and 8 bases at J; junction bases unmatched: 8. The CDR3 totals 15 residues. Germline assignment: CDR1 SEHNR and CDR2 FQNEAQ (reference sequence). CDR3: CASSLNTGGPHEQFF. The CDR3 region has the DNA TGTGCCAGCAGCTTAAATACGGGAGGGCCCCATGAGCAGTTCTTC.

About this clonotype itself: A read error is possible here, since a much larger clone lies one base away. Because the CDR3's place on the DNA is in doubt, the DNA is left out and the CDR3 is given as listed by TCRdb. V is TRBV9 and J is TRBJ2-7; the table assigns TRBD1, which was not confirmed against the DNA. The V gene's germline CDR1 is SGDLS and CDR2 YYNGEE. The CDR3 is 15 residues long, counting both termini. The CDR3 reads CASSVGQGISYELYF.

The chain is built from TRBV29-1 and TRBJ1-4, with 8 bases matching TRBD1. V was clipped by 4 bases and J by 6 bases; unmatched bases: 7. The CDR3 covers 14 residues. Per germline, CDR1 SQVTM and CDR2 ANQGSEA. For the CDR3, the DNA is TGCAGCGTTGGGATAGGGACAGGTTATGAAAAACTGTTTTTT. Protein: CSVGIGTGYEKLFF.

This clonotype was detected only a few times. V is TRBV6-2 or TRBV6-3 and J is TRBJ2-7; D uncertain. Trimming removed 9 bases from V and 4 bases from J, with 16 bases in between. Germline V CDR1 and CDR2: MNHEY, SVGEGT. The length of the CDR3 is 13 residues. CDR3 loop: CASGVATGYEQYF. The DNA for the CDR3 is TGTGCCAGTGGAGTAGCTACCGGGTACGAGCAGTACTTC.

Many counts were recorded for this clonotype. The DNA of the CDR3 is TGTGCCAGCAGCGTCCCAAACGGGGAGACCCAGTACTTC. Protein: CASSVPNGETQYF. The chain joins TRBV9 to TRBJ2-5; D not resolved. Germline V lookup: CDR1 SGDLS, CDR2 YYNGEE. Trimming pared 2 bases from V and 5 bases from J, leaving 10 bases between. This CDR3 is 13 amino acids long.

The J gene is TRBJ1-5, the V gene TRBV7-9; D remains unclear. This CDR3 region has 15 residues. Germline CDR1 is SEHNR and CDR2 is FQNEAQ (reference sequence). Deletions cut 5 bases from V and 0 bases from J, with 11 bases between. This CDR3 reads CASSPSSLSNQPQHF. CDR3 DNA: TGTGCCAGCAGCCCATCATCCCTTAGCAATCAGCCCCAGCATTTT. The full variable domain, in which reference TRBV7-9 and TRBJ1-5 provide the parts outside the CDR3, is DTGVSQNPRHKITKRGQNVTFRCDPISEHNRLYWYRQTLGQGPEFLTYFQNEAQLEKSRLLSDRFSAERPKGSFSTLEIQRTEQGDSAMYLCASSPSSLSNQPQHFGDGTRLSIL.

As for this clonotype: A much bigger clone sits one base away, suggesting this may be a read error. The chain is built from TRBV6-1 and TRBJ2-7; a weak D match, TRBD1 (6 bases). This CDR3 region has 11 residues. Germline CDR1 reads MNHNS; CDR2 reads SASEGT. CDR3: CVSSENTGRYF. The CDR3 DNA is TGTGTCAGCAGTGAAAATACAGGGCGGTACTTC.

This clonotype has a handful of counts. Just one base apart from a much larger clone, this may be a read error. The rearrangement joins TRBV3-1 to TRBJ2-1; unclear D gene. The germline V gene has CDR1 LGHDT and CDR2 YNNKEL (reference sequence). The CDR3 has 15 residues. Deletions cut 5 bases from V and 0 bases from J, with 11 bases between. The CDR3 sequence is CASSNRLPSYNEQFF. The CDR3 coding sequence is TGTGCCAGCAGCAATCGACTCCCCTCCTACAATGAGCAGTTCTTC.

The CDR3 sequence is CAISVEAGGGYNEQFF. CDR3 in DNA: TGTGCCATCAGTGTTGAGGCGGGAGGAGGATACAATGAGCAGTTCTTC. The chain uses TRBV10-3 and TRBJ2-1; 8 nucleotides match TRBD2. J gave up 4 bases and V 4 bases, and 9 bases lay outside the gene matches. The CDR3 consists of 16 residues. CDR1 and CDR2 (germline): ENHRY, SYGVKD.

The chain uses TRBV9 and TRBJ2-6; D is undetermined. The V end was cut by 0 bases, the J end by 3 bases, with 7 bases between. Germline CDR1 SGDLS, CDR2 YYNGEE. The CDR3 is 15 amino acids. As DNA, the CDR3 is TGTGCCAGCAGCGTAGGGTGGGGTGGGGCCAACGTCCTGACTTTC. As protein: CASSVGWGGANVLTF.

This sequence joins TRBV7-8 and TRBJ2-3, with 13 bases lining up with TRBD2. The germline CDR1 and CDR2 sequences are SGHVS and FQNEAQ. Trimming took 0 bases from V and 6 from J; bases not matched to a gene: 12. The CDR3 runs 19 residues. The CDR3 nucleotides are TGTGCCAGCAGCTTAGCGTCCGTAACTAGCGGGAGGGCCTGGGATACGCAGTATTTT. Translated: CASSLASVTSGRAWDTQYF.

Ten or more counts support this clonotype. The chain is built from TRBV7-2 and TRBJ2-1, with no clear D. Looked up from germline, CDR1 is SGHTA and CDR2 is FQGNSA. Trimming left V 2 bases short and J 8 bases short, with 7 bases between. This CDR3 is 12 amino acids long. The CDR3 region has the DNA TGTGCCAGCAGCTTATTACTGGATGAGCAGTTCTTC. It encodes CASSLLLDEQFF.

This clonotype came up many times. This sequence joins TRBV12-3 or TRBV12-4 and TRBJ2-5; 7 positions agree with TRBD2. V lost 3 bases, J lost 0 bases, and 1 base stayed unmatched. The CDR3 is made up of 14 amino acids. The CDR3, as DNA: TGTGCCAGCAGTTTCACTAGCGACCAAGAGACCCAGTACTTC. Translating gives CASSFTSDQETQYF.